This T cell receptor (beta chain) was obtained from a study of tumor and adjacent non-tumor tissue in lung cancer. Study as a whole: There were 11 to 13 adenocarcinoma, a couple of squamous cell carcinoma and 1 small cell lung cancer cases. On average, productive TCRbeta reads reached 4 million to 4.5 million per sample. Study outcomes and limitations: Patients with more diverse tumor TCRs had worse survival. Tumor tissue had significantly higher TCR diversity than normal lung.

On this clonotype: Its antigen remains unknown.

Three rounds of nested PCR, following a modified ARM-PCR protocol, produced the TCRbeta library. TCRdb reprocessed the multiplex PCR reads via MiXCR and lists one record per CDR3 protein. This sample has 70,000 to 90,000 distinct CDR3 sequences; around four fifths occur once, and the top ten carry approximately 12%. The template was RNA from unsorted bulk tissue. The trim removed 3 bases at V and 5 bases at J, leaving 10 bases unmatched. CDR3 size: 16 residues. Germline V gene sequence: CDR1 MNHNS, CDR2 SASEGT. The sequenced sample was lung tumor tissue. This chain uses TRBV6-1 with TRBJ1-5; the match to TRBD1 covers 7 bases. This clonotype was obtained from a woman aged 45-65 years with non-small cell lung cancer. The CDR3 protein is CASSDDEGGGDQPQHF. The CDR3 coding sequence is TGTGCCAGCAGTGATGACGAAGGGGGCGGTGATCAGCCCCAGCATTTT.